These 9 T cell receptor beta chains were sequenced from one sample in a study of blood T cell repertoires in COVID-19. Sequencing was performed with immunoSEQ multiplex PCR; in TCRdb, only in-frame clones are kept and a portion is missing. This table has about 280,000 clones, over 75% appearing once. Material for sequencing was peripheral blood. The source is a man in his fifties or sixties with active or convalescent COVID-19.

This clone appeared once. The chain combines TRBV12-3 or TRBV12-4 with TRBJ2-1; maybe TRBD1 (6 bases). The CDR3 extends over 12 amino acids. V was clipped by 2 bases and J by 14 bases, with 13 bases between them. CDR3 sequence: CASSLSGVSEFF. The CDR3 region has the DNA TGTGCCAGCAGTTTATCAGGGGTTAGTGAGTTCTTC.

This clone was counted once. The V call is TRBV15, the J call TRBJ2-1, with TRBD1 matching 9 bases. V shed 4 bases and J 6 bases; nucleotides not matched to a gene: 4. This CDR3 is built from 14 residues. Looked up from germline, CDR1 is LNHNV and CDR2 is YYDKDF (reference sequence). CDR3 loop: CATSKTGGRNEQFF. In DNA form, the CDR3 reads TGTGCCACCAGCAAGACAGGGGGTCGCAATGAGCAGTTCTTC.

This clone was observed a single time. The gene calls are TRBV19 and TRBJ1-3; possibly TRBD1 for D (5 bases). This CDR3 spans 14 amino acids. In germline, CDR1 is LNHDA, CDR2 SQIVND (reference sequence). Trimming left V 2 bases short and J 2 bases short, with 7 bases between. CDR3 nucleotides: TGTGCCAGTAGTATAACAGGAGCTGGAAACACCATATATTTT. This encodes CASSITGAGNTIYF. The whole variable domain, remainder taken from reference TRBV19 and TRBJ1-3, is DGGITQSPKYLFRKEGQNVTLSCEQNLNHDAMYWYRQDPGQGLRLIYYSQIVNDFQKGDIAEGYSVSREKKESFPLTVTSAQKNPTAFYLCASSITGAGNTIYFGEGSWLTVV.

The chain uses TRBV3-1 (or the pseudogene TRBV3-2) and TRBJ2-7; possibly TRBD2 for D (6 bases). The CDR3 loop spans 13 amino acids. V was shortened by 1 base and J by 6 bases, with 10 bases between the two germline ends. CDR1 is LGHDT and CDR2 is YNNKEL in the germline V gene (reference sequence). The CDR3 reads CASSQARAGEQYF. The CDR3 bases are TGTGCCAGCAGCCAAGCTAGAGCGGGCGAGCAGTACTTC.

The chain is built from TRBV12-3 or TRBV12-4 and TRBJ2-1; D is unclear. This CDR3 contains 13 residues. Trimming shortened V by 7 bases and J by 5 bases, and 12 bases separated the two germline ends. This CDR3 is CASTLAVNNEQFF. As DNA, the CDR3 is TGTGCCAGCACCCTGGCAGTGAACAATGAGCAGTTCTTC.

This sequence joins TRBV12-5 and TRBJ2-1; 9 positions match TRBD1. V was clipped by 1 base and J by 14 bases; unmatched bases: 3. The CDR3 runs to 12 residues. The V gene's germline CDR1 is LGHNT and CDR2 FRNRAP. CDR3 region: CASGLEQGAEFF. CDR3 coding DNA: TGTGCTAGTGGTTTGGAACAGGGGGCCGAGTTCTTC.

The V and J genes are TRBV7-9 and TRBJ1-1, with D uncertain. In germline, CDR1 is SEHNR, CDR2 FQNEAQ (reference sequence). Trimming took off 3 bases at V and 4 bases at J, with 9 bases between the two ends. The CDR3 consists of 13 residues. DNA of the CDR3: TGTGCCAGCAGCTTTGGAGGGCGCACTGAAGCTTTCTTT. Residues: CASSFGGRTEAFF.

The chain has TRBV7-8 and TRBJ2-7; 9 positions agree with TRBD2. The junction had 7 bases not matched to a gene; V was cut back by 1 base and J by 6 bases. CDR3 size: 15 residues. The germline V gene encodes CDR1 SGHVS and CDR2 FQNEAQ. The CDR3 loop reads CASSLGLAGVAEQYF. DNA for the CDR3: TGTGCCAGCAGCTTAGGATTAGCGGGAGTGGCCGAGCAGTACTTC.

A note on this clone: A read error may produce the germline difference seen at one junction end. CDR3 DNA sequence: TGTGCCAGCAGCCGCTCCCCCCTGGGACAGATCCGGATCTTC. As protein: CASSRSPLGQIRIF. The chain has TRBV28 and TRBJ2-1, with TRBD1 matching 7 bases. From germline, CDR1 is MDHEN and CDR2 SYDVKM. CDR3 length: 14 residues.